This T cell receptor (beta chain) emerged from a study of blood T cell repertoires in COVID-19. TCRdb's copy holds only in-frame clones and misses some; the assay was immunoSEQ multiplex PCR. The top ten hold approximately 3.6% of the sample, which has under 150,000 clones, more than 75% seen once. Germline CDR1 SGDLS, CDR2 YYNGEE. The V gene end was trimmed by 0 bases and the J gene end by 2 bases; junction bases not matched to a gene: 5. The CDR3 runs 16 residues. This receptor was identified in a man aged 35 to 55 with acute or convalescent COVID-19. This chain links TRBV9 with TRBJ2-3; 8 bases are shared with TRBD2. Sequencing used peripheral blood. CDR3 DNA sequence: TGTGCCAGCAGCGTAGTTAGCGGGGCGACCACAGATACGCAGTATTTT. Amino acids: CASSVVSGATTDTQYF.